Shown below are 26 T cell receptor beta chains from a single sample sequenced in a study of T-cell reconstitution after alpha-beta-depleted transplantation in children. As it was prepared, the TCRbeta library received unique molecular identifiers. MiXCR was run by TCRdb on the PCR reads, yielding one entry per CDR3 protein. Of more than 550,000 distinct CDR3 sequences listed, over 9.5% are singletons. The sequenced sample was PBMCs from the stem cell graft donor, obtained from the stem cell graft. The receptors stem from a human donor who donated a stem cell graft to a child with acute myeloid leukemia.

The chain joins TRBV7-8 to TRBJ1-1; D perhaps matches TRBD1 (6 bases). This CDR3 has 14 amino acids. Germline V gives CDR1 SGHVS, CDR2 FQNEAQ. Trimming pared 1 base from V and 3 bases from J, leaving 9 bases between. CDR3 region: CASSLEGGDTEAFF. CDR3 coding DNA: TGTGCCAGCAGCTTAGAGGGGGGTGACACTGAAGCTTTCTTT. Drawing the rest from reference TRBV7-8 and TRBJ1-1, the complete variable domain is GAGVSQSPRYKVAKRGQDVALRCDPISGHVSLFWYQQALGQGPEFLTYFQNEAQLDKSGLPSDRFFAERPEGSVSTLKIQRTQQEDSAVYLCASSLEGGDTEAFFGQGTRLTVV.

This clonotype was picked up a small number of times. The chain joins TRBV14 to TRBJ2-4; D is uncertain. The CDR3 is 15 amino acids. From germline, CDR1 is SGHDN and CDR2 FVKESK. Trimming removed 3 bases from V and 0 bases from J, with 9 bases in between. The CDR3 DNA reads TGTGCCAGCAGCCACACTATCTTAGCCAAAAACATTCAGTACTTC. Its translation: CASSHTILAKNIQYF.

This clonotype was seen more than once but under ten times. The chain joins TRBV11-1 to TRBJ2-7, with D possibly matching TRBD1 (7 bases). Trimming removed 4 bases from V and 6 bases from J, with 10 bases in between. The CDR3 spans 12 residues. Looked up from germline, CDR1 is SGHAT and CDR2 is FQDESV (reference sequence). CDR3 protein: CASSYRGGEQYF. The CDR3 DNA reads TGTGCCAGCAGCTACAGGGGAGGCGAGCAGTACTTC.

This clonotype was found a few times. This rearrangement joins TRBV27 to TRBJ2-5; 10 bases are a match to TRBD1. V was pared by 1 base and J by 3 bases, with 2 bases of the junction left unmatched. Per the germline V gene, CDR1 is MNHEY and CDR2 is SMNVEV (reference sequence). The CDR3 loop spans 15 amino acids. The CDR3 DNA is TGTGCCAGCAGTTTATTTGGGACAGGGGAAGAGACCCAGTACTTC. The encoded protein is CASSLFGTGEETQYF.

The table lists this clonotype with a few counts. The V gene is TRBV4-3, the J gene TRBJ2-2, with D possibly TRBD2 on 6 matching bases. V lost 0 bases and J 7 bases, leaving 18 bases between the germline ends. This CDR3 region has 17 residues. Germline CDR1 is LGHNA and CDR2 is YSLEER. The CDR3 nucleotides are TGCGCCAGCAGCCAAGATAGAGGGCTAGCGACGGTCGGGGAGCTGTTTTTT. Translating it yields CASSQDRGLATVGELFF.

This chain uses TRBV12-3 or TRBV12-4 with TRBJ2-5; D not resolved. Trimming left V 6 bases short and J 0 bases short, with 11 bases between. The CDR3 length is 14 residues. The CDR3 sequence: CASSPPLDQETQYF. The DNA of the CDR3 is TGTGCCAGCAGCCCTCCATTAGACCAAGAGACCCAGTACTTC.

This chain uses TRBV5-6 with TRBJ1-6; possibly TRBD1 for D (5 bases). In germline, CDR1 is SGHDT, CDR2 YYEEEE. Trimming removed 7 bases from V and 9 bases from J, with 14 bases in between. This CDR3 contains 13 residues. CDR3 sequence (DNA): TGTGCCAGCGCGGGGGGTCTATTTTCACCCCTCCACTTT. Protein sequence: CASAGGLFSPLHF.

This clonotype was counted at least ten times. The chain is built from TRBV20-1 and TRBJ1-5; the D is unclear. Trimming stripped 5 bases from V and 7 bases from J, with 9 bases between. The V gene's germline CDR1 is DFQATT and CDR2 SNEGSKA (reference sequence). The CDR3 length is 11 residues. The CDR3 nucleotides read TGCAGTGCTCAAGCTGGGCAGCCCCAGCATTTT. Its translation: CSAQAGQPQHF.

This clonotype was seen repeatedly, ten times or more. The DNA for the CDR3 is TGTGCCTGGAGGACCACCGGACTCTATGGCTACACCTTC. It translates to CAWRTTGLYGYTF. The J gene is TRBJ1-2, the V gene TRBV30; D gene uncertain. Germline CDR1 reads GTSNPN; CDR2 reads SVGIG (reference sequence). The V and J ends lost 3 bases and 4 bases respectively, with 12 bases between them. This CDR3 comprises 13 residues.

The chain uses TRBV24-1 and TRBJ2-3, with no clear D. Trimming pared 9 bases from V and 6 bases from J, leaving 9 bases between. The CDR3 spans 11 residues. Germline V gene sequence: CDR1 KGHDR, CDR2 SFDVKD. DNA for the CDR3: TGTGCCACCCGGTTCGGCGATACGCAGTATTTT. Translation gives CATRFGDTQYF.

The chain recombines TRBV7-9 with TRBJ2-5; D might be TRBD2 (6 bases). V dropped 5 bases and J dropped 3 bases, with 16 bases sitting between them. Germline V CDR1 and CDR2: SEHNR, FQNEAQ (reference sequence). The CDR3 is 15 residues long. The CDR3 coding sequence is TGTGCCAGCAGCCCCACGCGGGGAAGGGAAGAGACCCAGTACTTC. This gives the protein CASSPTRGREETQYF.

Note on this clonotype: With a much larger clone just one base away, this may be a read error. The chain links TRBV6-2 or TRBV6-3 to TRBJ2-1; D is ambiguous. V was shortened by 8 bases and J by 6 bases, with 11 bases between the two germline ends. The CDR3 consists of 12 residues. CDR1 and CDR2 from the germline V gene are MNHEY and SVGEGT. CDR3 protein: CASGPLSNEQFF. CDR3 sequence (DNA): TGTGCCAGCGGCCCCCTTAGCAATGAGCAGTTCTTC.

There are a few counts of this clonotype. The chain joins TRBV29-1 to TRBJ2-5, with D perhaps TRBD1 or TRBD2 (5 bases each). Germline CDR1 SQVTM, CDR2 ANQGSEA. The V end was cut by 4 bases, the J end by 7 bases, with 19 bases between. This CDR3 is 14 amino acids long. The CDR3 protein is CSVVARRGEGTQYF. In DNA form, the CDR3 reads TGCAGCGTTGTGGCCAGACGGGGCGAGGGGACCCAGTACTTC.

This clonotype was seen ten or more times. The chain joins TRBV6-1 to TRBJ2-7; no clear D. V was clipped by 5 bases and J by 7 bases, with 21 bases between them. CDR1 and CDR2 from the germline V gene are MNHNS and SASEGT. The CDR3 is made up of 15 amino acids. The CDR3 sequence is CASSQTPSSPVEQYF. The CDR3 DNA reads as TGTGCCAGCAGTCAGACCCCATCGTCTCCGGTTGAGCAGTACTTC.

This clonotype was seen a few times. This chain joins TRBV7-3 and TRBJ2-2; D gene unclear. V gave up 1 base and J gave up 0 bases, with 9 bases separating them. CDR1 SGHTA and CDR2 FQGTGA come from the germline V gene. The CDR3 covers 16 residues. CDR3 DNA: TGTGCCAGCAGCTTAAAGGAGCCTCCGAACACCGGGGAGCTGTTTTTT. It encodes CASSLKEPPNTGELFF.

This clonotype was observed a handful of times. The chain combines TRBV12-3 or TRBV12-4 with TRBJ2-5, with D unclear. Trimming took off 4 bases at V and 1 base at J, with 7 bases between the two ends. This CDR3 is built from 13 residues. CDR3 residues: CASSSDTQETQYF. CDR3 coding DNA: TGTGCCAGCAGTTCCGACACCCAAGAGACCCAGTACTTC.

This clonotype occurred many times. This rearrangement joins TRBV20-1 to TRBJ2-1; D is undetermined. V lost 3 bases and J lost 4, with 10 bases in between. The CDR3 has 13 amino acids. Looked up from germline, CDR1 is DFQATT and CDR2 is SNEGSKA (reference sequence). For the CDR3, the DNA is TGCAGTGCTAGCGTTTTGCCTTACAATGAGCAGTTCTTC. It is translated as CSASVLPYNEQFF.

This clonotype has a count of ten or more. The chain is built from TRBV6-5 and TRBJ2-7; 7 bases fit TRBD2. The J segment lost 3 bases and the V segment lost 0 bases, leaving 8 bases of the junction unmatched. CDR3 size: 16 residues. Germline lookup yields CDR1 MNHEY and CDR2 SVGAGI. CDR3 in DNA: TGTGCCAGCAGTTACTCGGGGCGGGAGTACTACTACGAGCAGTACTTC. It encodes CASSYSGREYYYEQYF.

This sequence joins TRBV5-1 and TRBJ2-1; D unresolved. CDR1 and CDR2 (germline): SGHRS, YFSETQ. The V end was cut by 0 bases, the J end by 5 bases, with 12 bases between. This CDR3 is 15 amino acids long. Here the CDR3 DNA reads TGCGCCAGCAGCTTGGTTTTGGGCCCAAACAATGAGCAGTTCTTC. It yields the protein CASSLVLGPNNEQFF. The entire variable domain, with the rest obtained from reference TRBV5-1 and TRBJ2-1, is as follows: KAGVTQTPRYLIKTRGQQVTLSCSPISGHRSVSWYQQTPGQGLQFLFEYFSETQRNKGNFPGRFSGRQFSNSRSEMNVSTLELGDSALYLCASSLVLGPNNEQFFGPGTRLTVL.

This clonotype came up a few times. The chain has TRBV5-1 and TRBJ2-1, with TRBD2 identical over 8 bases. V was clipped by 5 bases and J by 4 bases; unmatched bases: 8. The CDR3 runs 15 residues. Germline V gene sequence: CDR1 SGHRS, CDR2 YFSETQ. The CDR3 loop is CASRTTSDHYNEQFF. CDR3 sequence (DNA): TGCGCCAGCAGAACGACTAGCGACCATTACAATGAGCAGTTCTTC.

In this sample, this clonotype turned up many times. The chain has TRBV2 and TRBJ2-7; TRBD1 might be the D (6 bases). Trimming left V 2 bases short and J 2 bases short, with 10 bases between. Germline V gives CDR1 SNHLY, CDR2 FYNNEI. This CDR3 spans 14 amino acids. For the CDR3, the DNA is TGTGCCAGCAGTGAAAGGACAGCCGCCTACGAGCAGTACTTC. Its translation: CASSERTAAYEQYF. Filled out from reference TRBV2 and TRBJ2-7, the complete variable domain reads EPEVTQTPSHQVTQMGQEVILRCVPISNHLYFYWYRQILGQKVEFLVSFYNNEISEKSEIFDDQFSVERPDGSNFTLKIRSTKLEDSAMYFCASSERTAAYEQYFGPGTRLTVT.

The chain employs TRBV6-2 or TRBV6-3 and TRBJ1-1, with a possible D match to TRBD1 (5 bases). The V end was cut by 2 bases, the J end by 10 bases, with 11 bases between. Germline V gene lookup returns CDR1 MNHEY and CDR2 SVGEGT. The CDR3 is 12 amino acids. CDR3 region: CASSYPPGAAFF. CDR3 DNA sequence: TGTGCCAGCAGTTACCCGCCCGGGGCAGCTTTCTTT.

This clonotype was counted only a few times. The V call is TRBV2, the J call TRBJ2-5; no clear D. The V gene's germline CDR1 is SNHLY and CDR2 FYNNEI. V gave up 4 bases and J gave up 2 bases, with 11 bases separating them. CDR3 length: 14 residues. CDR3 loop: CASSAGWGQETQYF. The CDR3, as DNA: TGTGCCAGCAGTGCCGGGTGGGGTCAAGAGACCCAGTACTTC.

This clonotype was seen repeatedly, ten times or more. The rearrangement joins TRBV12-3 or TRBV12-4 to TRBJ2-2, with 11 bases aligning to TRBD1. With V trimmed by 5 bases and J by 2 bases, 4 bases remained unmatched. The CDR3 consists of 16 residues. The CDR3 sequence is CASSGQGARNTGELFF. The CDR3 DNA reads TGTGCCAGCAGTGGACAGGGGGCGCGAAACACCGGGGAGCTGTTTTTT.

This clonotype was counted at least ten times. The V and J genes are TRBV12-3 or TRBV12-4 and TRBJ1-1; D remains unclear. This CDR3 spans 14 amino acids. V lost 6 bases and J 3 bases, leaving 14 bases between the germline ends. The CDR3: CASRTVGSDTEAFF. The CDR3 DNA is TGTGCCAGCAGGACTGTGGGGTCGGACACTGAAGCTTTCTTT.

The chain links TRBV28 to TRBJ1-2; D unclear. Germline lookup yields CDR1 MDHEN and CDR2 SYDVKM. The V end lost 6 bases, the J end lost 4 bases, and 9 bases lay between the germline ends. The CDR3 covers 12 residues. The CDR3 here is CASSSRSYGYTF. The CDR3 coding sequence is TGTGCCAGCAGCTCCCGAAGCTATGGCTACACCTTC.